One sample yielded the 10 T cell receptor beta chains listed below, sequenced in a study of T cells in Graves' hyperthyroidism and ophthalmopathy. Researchers took RNA transcripts and amplified the TCR beta CDR3 regions from them. The study used the HTBI primer set for a first-round RT-PCR of the TCR CDR3. A single record per CDR3 protein comes from TCRdb applying MiXCR to the multiplex PCR reads. The profile shows about 360,000 distinct CDR3 sequences, roughly 13% of them singletons. Sample: blood. The receptors shown here come from a man aged 30 to 45 with Graves' hyperthyroidism that later progressed to Graves' ophthalmopathy.

With regard to this clonotype: The junction does not match germline at one end; this may be a read error. The V and J genes are TRBV5-1 and TRBJ1-6, with D perhaps TRBD1 (6 bases). This CDR3 spans 16 amino acids. Germline V lookup: CDR1 SGHRS, CDR2 YFSETQ. The DNA for the CDR3 is TGTGCCAGCAGCTTGGATATCGGGGGCGGCAATTCACCCCTCCACTTT. Amino acid sequence: CASSLDIGGGNSPLHF.

This clonotype occurred many times. The V and J genes are TRBV6-1 and TRBJ2-7; D is tentatively TRBD1 or TRBD2 (5 bases each). The CDR3 length is 15 residues. The germline V gene has CDR1 MNHNS and CDR2 SASEGT. The V gene lost 4 bases and the J gene lost 0 bases, with 13 bases spanning the gap. CDR3 DNA: TGTGCCAGCAGTGGCCGGGACGAAAGCTCCTACGAGCAGTACTTC. Amino acids: CASSGRDESSYEQYF.

This clonotype has ten or more counts. V gene TRBV7-8 combines with J gene TRBJ1-6; perhaps TRBD1 as D (5 bases). V was trimmed by 5 bases and J by 3 bases, leaving 20 bases between them. CDR3 length: 18 residues. Germline CDR1 reads SGHVS; CDR2 reads FQNEAQ. CDR3 loop: CASSPWGRSDLYNSPLHF. The CDR3 coding sequence is TGTGCCAGCAGCCCCTGGGGACGGAGCGATCTCTATAATTCACCCCTCCACTTT.

This clonotype was seen at least ten times. The J gene is TRBJ1-2, the V gene TRBV6-2 or TRBV6-3, with 7 bases matching TRBD1. CDR3 size: 14 residues. V gave up 6 bases and J gave up 4 bases; unmatched junction bases: 8. CDR1 is MNHEY and CDR2 is SVGEGT in the germline V gene. The CDR3 is CASRLTGDTYGYTF. The CDR3 region has the DNA TGTGCCAGCAGGTTAACAGGGGACACCTATGGCTACACCTTC.

This clonotype was recorded many times. The genes are TRBV11-3 and TRBJ2-3; 7 bases are a match to TRBD1. Germline assignment: CDR1 SGHNT and CDR2 YENEEA. Trimming cost V 0 bases and J 6 bases; bases outside gene matches: 6. The CDR3 runs 15 residues. Here the CDR3 reads CASSLDGTAQDTQYF. The CDR3 coding sequence is TGTGCCAGCAGCTTAGACGGGACAGCCCAGGATACGCAGTATTTT.

This clonotype was detected a few times. V usage is TRBV12-3 or TRBV12-4 and J usage is TRBJ2-7; D gene unclear. The CDR3 has 12 amino acids. Trimming shortened V by 3 bases and J by 3 bases, and 6 bases separated the two germline ends. CDR3 residues: CASSFYGYEQYF. CDR3 in DNA: TGTGCCAGCAGTTTTTATGGCTACGAGCAGTACTTC.

This clonotype was detected only a few times. The gene calls are TRBV9 and TRBJ2-1, with 8 bases matching TRBD2. The CDR3 spans 15 residues. J lost 4 bases, V lost 6 bases, and 9 bases had no gene match. Germline V lookup: CDR1 SGDLS, CDR2 YYNGEE. CDR3 residues: CASTLGGAQYNEQFF. CDR3 coding DNA: TGTGCCAGCACCCTCGGGGGGGCGCAGTACAATGAGCAGTTCTTC.

This clonotype was seen at least ten times. The chain links TRBV28 to TRBJ1-2; 9 nucleotides agree with TRBD1. From germline, CDR1 is MDHEN and CDR2 SYDVKM. This CDR3 is 16 amino acids long. The V gene end was trimmed by 7 bases and the J gene end by 1 base; junction bases not matched to a gene: 10. The DNA for the CDR3 is TGTGCCAGCATCCTAGACAGGGGGAAGGGTAACTATGGCTACACCTTC. This encodes CASILDRGKGNYGYTF.

This clonotype was counted a few times. V and J are TRBV20-1 and TRBJ2-3, with D hard to call. The CDR3 loop spans 13 amino acids. Trimming shortened V by 3 bases and J by 4 bases, and 11 bases separated the two germline ends. CDR1 is DFQATT and CDR2 is SNEGSKA in the germline V gene (reference sequence). This CDR3 reads CSASGLVADTQYF. The CDR3 DNA reads as TGCAGTGCTAGTGGCTTAGTGGCAGATACGCAGTATTTT.

The genes are TRBV3-1 and TRBJ1-2, with D hard to call. Germline lookup yields CDR1 LGHDT and CDR2 YNNKEL (reference sequence). The CDR3 is 16 amino acids. Trimming left V 3 bases short and J 3 bases short, with 17 bases between. The CDR3 DNA follows: TGTGCCAGCAGCCAGGAACCCGGGCCCTCATACTATGGCTACACCTTC. It yields the protein CASSQEPGPSYYGYTF.